This TCR beta chain was found in a study of monozygotic twins with inflammatory bowel disease. Added by template switching were UMIs that each held a 6-nucleotide sample barcode. Two nested PCRs, run for approximately 17 and 9 cycles, were applied to TCRalpha and TCRbeta cDNA. With the 5' RACE reads reprocessed, TCRdb shows one record per CDR3 protein and no DNA. The sample shows about 380,000 distinct CDR3 sequences, and just over 2.5% sits with its ten largest clones. CDR1 and CDR2 from the germline V gene are KGHSH and LQKENI. This CDR3 contains 11 residues. A note on this clonotype: As yet, its antigen is unknown.

The study's findings and limits: Similarity of repertoires did not differ between concordant and discordant twins, possibly from limited power.

Blood (approximately 2.4 ml) was collected from every donor individually. The V and J genes are TRBV18 and TRBJ2-7. The receptor's source is a human donor with ulcerative colitis or Crohn's disease, or a healthy co-twin of an affected twin (not recorded which). The material sequenced was blood. This CDR3 reads CASSPRYEQYF.